A single T cell receptor beta chain is shown here with its context. Antigen: not known. The CDR3 is 14 amino acids. CDR1 MNHEY and CDR2 SVGAGI come from the germline V gene. Germline trimming cut 5 bases from V and 2 bases from J; bases unmatched to any gene: 4. Genomic DNA of each subset was evenly split across several immunoSEQ plates. Using immunoSEQ multiplex PCR, the repertoire was profiled, and TCRdb retains in-frame clones only, with some absent. The data contain about 2 million clones, just under 95% of them singletons. The sample is drawn from a study of shared clonotypes between healthy human individuals. Background on the study: The cohort had two women and a few men, ages 18 to 49. Overall study findings and caveats: Naive CD4 clonotypes overlapped across several donors at around 4.7%.

Positively selected for CCR7, the CD45RO-negative cells used as naive CD8 cells excluded terminally differentiated effector memory CD45RA+ cells. All the donors were Caucasian adults who lived in Nashville, Tennessee. Sequenced: naive CD8+ T cells sorted from blood. The rearrangement links TRBV6-5 to TRBJ2-7; TRBD1 matches at 9 bases. The TCR sequence derives from a man between 18 and 35 years old in good health. The CDR3 region is CASSPTGGAYEQYF. The DNA of the CDR3 is TGTGCCAGCAGTCCGACAGGGGGTGCCTACGAGCAGTACTTC.